The 30 T cell receptor beta chains presented below share a single source sample, sequenced in a study of shared clonotypes between healthy human individuals. Produced via immunoSEQ multiplex PCR; TCRdb's table is partial and in-frame only. Among about half a million clones listed, 65% to 85% were seen once. The sample consisted of PBMCs. All receptors come from a woman aged 40-49 years in good health. Some clones in this sample may be carry-over from other donors' samples.

The table lists this clone with a few counts. The rearrangement uses TRBV5-1 and TRBJ2-1; maybe TRBD1 (5 bases). This CDR3 comprises 12 residues. CDR1 and CDR2 (germline): SGHRS, YFSETQ. V gave up 0 bases and J gave up 10 bases, with 8 bases separating them. In nucleotides, the CDR3 is TGCGCCAGCAGCTTGGTACAGGCCGAGCAGTTCTTC. Translating gives CASSLVQAEQFF.

This chain joins TRBV7-3 and TRBJ1-1, with D possibly matching TRBD1 (6 bases). The CDR3 is 15 amino acids. Trimming took off 0 bases at V and 0 bases at J, with 8 bases between the two ends. CDR1 and CDR2 from the germline V gene are SGHTA and FQGTGA. The CDR3 DNA reads as TGTGCCAGCAGCTTAACAGACAGGTTGAACACTGAAGCTTTCTTT. It codes for CASSLTDRLNTEAFF.

This clone occurred once. The junction and the germline gene differ at one end; a read error may be behind it. CDR3 loop: CSATRNGQFF. In DNA form, the CDR3 reads TGCAGTGCTACCCGGAATGGGCAGTTCTTC. The genes are TRBV20-1 and TRBJ2-1; no clear D. In germline, CDR1 is DFQATT, CDR2 SNEGSKA (reference sequence). The length of the CDR3 is 10 residues.

To note about this clone: This likely reflects a read error, since a far larger clone is one base away. The CDR3: CASRGTSGDEQYF. The CDR3 DNA reads TGTGCCAGCAGGGGGACTTCGGGGGACGAGCAGTACTTC. The V call is TRBV28, the J call TRBJ2-7, with D possibly TRBD2 on 6 matching bases. Germline V lookup: CDR1 MDHEN, CDR2 SYDVKM. The CDR3 totals 13 residues. The germline V and J ends were trimmed by 6 bases and 5 bases, with 14 bases remaining between them.

Details on this clone: This likely came from a read error, as a far larger clone is one base away. Other DNA sequences in the sample encode the same CDR3. The chain uses TRBV28 and TRBJ1-5; D is ambiguous. The germline gives CDR1 MDHEN, CDR2 SYDVKM. The CDR3 loop spans 15 amino acids. The CDR3 coding sequence is TGTGCCAGTAGTTTAATCCGGGGAAGGCATCAGCCCCAGCATTTT. Protein product: CASSLIRGRHQPQHF. The entire variable domain, with the rest obtained from reference TRBV28 and TRBJ1-5, is as follows: DVKVTQSSRYLVKRTGEKVFLECVQDMDHENMFWYRQDPGLGLRLIYFSYDVKMKEKGDIPEGYSVSREKKERFSLILESASTNQTSMYLCASSLIRGRHQPQHFGDGTRLSIL.

The chain combines TRBV7-6 with TRBJ2-1; D possibly corresponds to TRBD2 (6 bases). The CDR3 length is 12 residues. Germline V gene sequence: CDR1 SGHVS, CDR2 FNYEAQ. The V end was cut by 5 bases, the J end by 8 bases, with 10 bases between. The CDR3 DNA sequence: TGTGCCAGCAGCAAGTGGGAGGATGAGCAGTTCTTC. This translates into CASSKWEDEQFF. Variable domain in full (rest from reference TRBV7-6 and TRBJ2-1): GAGVSQSPRYKVTKRGQDVALRCDPISGHVSLYWYRQALGQGPEFLTYFNYEAQQDKSGLPNDRFSAERPEGSISTLTIQRTEQRDSAMYRCASSKWEDEQFFGPGTRLTVL.

The chain links TRBV28 to TRBJ2-1; either TRBD1 or TRBD2 may fit D (7 bases each). Germline-derived CDR1 and CDR2 are MDHEN and SYDVKM. With 3 bases removed from V and 5 bases from J, the gap between germline ends came to 14 bases. The CDR3 loop spans 15 amino acids. CDR3 amino acids: CASSFAQGGHNEQFF. CDR3 bases: TGTGCCAGCAGTTTTGCCCAGGGGGGGCACAATGAGCAGTTCTTC.

As to this clone: Only one base separates this from a far larger clonotype, so it likely reflects a read error. This chain links TRBV5-6 with TRBJ2-1, with 8 bases matching TRBD2. CDR1 and CDR2 (germline): SGHDT, YYEEEE. The CDR3 is made up of 12 amino acids. The CDR3 region is CASSFSGGERFF. CDR3 coding DNA: TGTGCCAGCAGCTTTTCCGGGGGGGAGCGGTTCTTC.

The chain recombines TRBV27 with TRBJ2-3; 13 positions match TRBD2. Per the germline V gene, CDR1 is MNHEY and CDR2 is SMNVEV (reference sequence). The V gene end was trimmed by 1 base and the J gene end by 4 bases; junction bases not matched to a gene: 5. CDR3 size: 17 residues. The CDR3 nucleotides read TGTGCCAGCAGTTTATACGGACTAGCGGGAGAGGCAGATACGCAGTATTTT. It is translated as CASSLYGLAGEADTQYF.

V is TRBV18 and J is TRBJ2-7; D is ambiguous. From germline, CDR1 is KGHSH and CDR2 LQKENI. Trimming shortened V by 4 bases and J by 1 base, and 8 bases separated the two germline ends. The CDR3 has 13 residues. CDR3 DNA sequence: TGTGCCAGCTCACTAACGGATTCCTACGAGCAGTACTTC. It yields the protein CASSLTDSYEQYF.

This rearrangement joins TRBV9 to TRBJ2-1, with a tentative D call TRBD2 (6 bases). The CDR3 is 15 amino acids. The V gene lost 0 bases and the J gene lost 8 bases, with 15 bases spanning the gap. CDR1 and CDR2 (germline): SGDLS, YYNGEE. CDR3 amino acids: CASSVGSGSAYEQFF. Here the CDR3 DNA reads TGTGCCAGCAGCGTAGGAAGCGGGTCTGCCTATGAGCAGTTCTTC.

This clone was seen ten or more times. The CDR3 reads CASSLALGSNASYEQYF. CDR3 DNA: TGTGCCAGCAGCTTAGCACTCGGCAGCAACGCCTCCTACGAGCAGTACTTC. The chain recombines TRBV11-3 with TRBJ2-7, with D uncertain. In germline, CDR1 is SGHNT, CDR2 YENEEA. This CDR3 contains 17 residues. Trimming left V 1 base short and J 0 bases short, with 16 bases between.

V usage is TRBV27 and J usage is TRBJ1-2; D may be TRBD1 (5 bases). The germline V gene encodes CDR1 MNHEY and CDR2 SMNVEV (reference sequence). Trimming cost V 3 bases and J 4 bases, with 15 bases left between them. The CDR3 length is 15 residues. The CDR3 sequence is CASSLVGRTRYGYTF. DNA for the CDR3: TGTGCCAGCAGTTTGGTAGGACGGACACGCTATGGCTACACCTTC.

V usage is TRBV4-2 and J usage is TRBJ2-3; D may be TRBD2 (7 bases). V was shortened by 0 bases and J by 4 bases, with 11 bases between the two germline ends. The CDR3 runs to 15 residues. CDR1 is LGHNA, CDR2 YNFKEQ, per germline. Here the CDR3 reads CASSQERGGADTQYF. The CDR3 DNA is TGTGCCAGCAGCCAAGAAAGGGGGGGGGCAGATACGCAGTATTTT.

Ten or more counts support this clone. The chain links TRBV20-1 to TRBJ1-2, with D possibly TRBD1 on 5 matching bases. Trimming left V 6 bases short and J 5 bases short, with 10 bases between. Germline V gene lookup returns CDR1 DFQATT and CDR2 SNEGSKA (reference sequence). The CDR3 consists of 11 residues. The CDR3 DNA reads TGCAGTGCCGACAGTGTGTATGGCTACACCTTC. Its translation is CSADSVYGYTF.

The chain links TRBV11-2 to TRBJ2-7; 10 nucleotides match TRBD2. This CDR3 spans 15 amino acids. V was clipped by 1 base and J by 6 bases; unmatched bases: 6. Germline-derived CDR1 and CDR2 are SGHAT and FQNNGV. CDR3 loop: CASSLALAGEGEQYF. CDR3 DNA: TGTGCCAGCAGCTTAGCCCTAGCGGGAGAGGGCGAGCAGTACTTC. The whole variable domain, filled in from reference TRBV11-2 and TRBJ2-7, reads EAGVAQSPRYKIIEKRQSVAFWCNPISGHATLYWYQQILGQGPKLLIQFQNNGVVDDSQLPKDRFSAERLKGVDSTLKIQPAKLEDSAVYLCASSLALAGEGEQYFGPGTRLTVT.

The chain uses TRBV14 and TRBJ2-2; 9 bases fit TRBD1. There are 17 residues in the CDR3. The ends lost 4 bases at V and 6 bases at J; junction bases unmatched: 12. Germline V CDR1 and CDR2: SGHDN, FVKESK. CDR3 sequence reads: CASSPPRGQGIAGELFF. DNA for the CDR3: TGTGCCAGCAGCCCTCCGAGGGGACAGGGAATCGCCGGGGAGCTGTTTTTT.

V and J are TRBV28 and TRBJ2-2; the D is unclear. The length of the CDR3 is 15 residues. V was trimmed by 6 bases and J by 4 bases, leaving 15 bases between them. Germline V lookup: CDR1 MDHEN, CDR2 SYDVKM. CDR3 DNA: TGTGCCAGCAGCCCCCCCGGGTACCCCACCGGGGAGCTGTTTTTT. Its translation is CASSPPGYPTGELFF.

The chain couples TRBV4-1 to TRBJ2-2, with TRBD1 identical over 7 bases. CDR3 length equals 15 residues. Germline assignment: CDR1 MGHRA and CDR2 YSYEKL. The V and J ends lost 0 bases and 5 bases, in that order; junction bases with no gene match: 3. The CDR3, as DNA: TGCGCCAGCAGCCAAGATCTACAGGGGACCGGGGAGCTGTTTTTT. It translates to CASSQDLQGTGELFF.

This clone has a count of ten or more. The chain employs TRBV2 and TRBJ2-7, with unresolved D. Germline CDR1 reads SNHLY; CDR2 reads FYNNEI. The V and J ends lost 3 bases and 2 bases respectively, with 8 bases between them. The CDR3 spans 13 residues. The CDR3 is CASSDLDTYEQYF. CDR3 sequence (DNA): TGTGCCAGCAGTGATCTGGATACCTACGAGCAGTACTTC.

The chain links TRBV27 to TRBJ2-7, with 7 bases matching TRBD1. This CDR3 comprises 14 residues. The germline CDR1 and CDR2 sequences are MNHEY and SMNVEV (reference sequence). With V trimmed by 3 bases and J by 0 bases, 2 bases remained unmatched. The CDR3 DNA is TGTGCCAGCAGTTTGGGACAGAGCTCCTACGAGCAGTACTTC. This gives the protein CASSLGQSSYEQYF.

This clone has just a few counts. V gene TRBV29-1 combines with J gene TRBJ2-7; TRBD1 matches at 9 bases. CDR1 and CDR2 (germline): SQVTM, ANQGSEA. Trimming at V came to 5 bases and at J to 0 bases, leaving 8 bases not matched to a gene. The CDR3 has 15 amino acids. The CDR3 protein is CSVFVSGQGSYEQYF. CDR3 bases: TGCAGCGTTTTCGTCTCGGGACAGGGCTCCTACGAGCAGTACTTC.

This rearrangement joins TRBV11-1 to TRBJ2-7; 7 bases map to TRBD1. J lost 5 bases, V lost 5 bases, and 6 bases had no gene match. Germline CDR1 reads SGHAT; CDR2 reads FQDESV (reference sequence). The CDR3 is 13 amino acids. The CDR3 DNA follows: TGTGCCAGCAGCCTCCAGACAGGGAACGAGCAGTACTTC. Amino acids: CASSLQTGNEQYF.

There are a few counts of this clone. The chain joins TRBV4-1 to TRBJ2-5; no definite D call. Trimming shortened V by 1 base and J by 5 bases, and 8 bases separated the two germline ends. Germline lookup yields CDR1 MGHRA and CDR2 YSYEKL. The CDR3 loop spans 13 amino acids. The CDR3 region is CASSQVLRETQYF. CDR3 nucleotides: TGCGCCAGCAGCCAAGTCCTGAGGGAGACCCAGTACTTC.

Regarding this clone: Only one base separates this from a far larger clonotype, so it likely reflects a read error. The chain recombines TRBV30 with TRBJ1-2, with no clear D. V was clipped by 0 bases and J by 8 bases, with 13 bases between them. The CDR3 is made up of 13 amino acids. Germline V lookup: CDR1 GTSNPN, CDR2 SVGIG (reference sequence). CDR3 DNA: TGTGCCTGGAGTGTAGTACAGTGGGAAGGCTACACCTTC. It codes for CAWSVVQWEGYTF.

The rearrangement joins TRBV7-6 to TRBJ1-2; D is perhaps TRBD1 (6 bases). This CDR3 is built from 16 residues. The V and J ends lost 0 bases and 8 bases respectively, with 19 bases between them. Germline V gene sequence: CDR1 SGHVS, CDR2 FNYEAQ. The DNA for the CDR3 is TGTGCCAGCAGCTTAGCGGGGGGCAGGGCCGGGTACGGCTACACCTTC. Residues: CASSLAGGRAGYGYTF. The full variable domain, completed using reference TRBV7-6 and TRBJ1-2, is GAGVSQSPRYKVTKRGQDVALRCDPISGHVSLYWYRQALGQGPEFLTYFNYEAQQDKSGLPNDRFSAERPEGSISTLTIQRTEQRDSAMYRCASSLAGGRAGYGYTFGSGTRLTVV.

This chain links TRBV11-2 with TRBJ1-1; the match to TRBD1 covers 11 bases. From germline, CDR1 is SGHAT and CDR2 FQNNGV. This CDR3 region has 14 residues. V gave up 3 bases and J gave up 4 bases; unmatched junction bases: 1. Here the CDR3 DNA reads TGTGCCAGCAGCTTTGGACAGGGGGCCACTGAAGCTTTCTTT. Its translation is CASSFGQGATEAFF.

As to this clone: A far larger clone is only one base removed, so a read error is likely. The rearrangement links TRBV28 to TRBJ1-5; no clear D gene. V was trimmed by 6 bases and J by 7 bases, leaving 10 bases between them. Germline V gene sequence: CDR1 MDHEN, CDR2 SYDVKM. There are 12 residues in the CDR3. In DNA form, the CDR3 reads TGTGCCAGCAGCCCTAGTTGGCAGCCCCAGCATTTT. Encoded protein: CASSPSWQPQHF.

Details on this clone: The same CDR3 also results from other DNA sequences found in this sample. The rearrangement uses TRBV5-4 and TRBJ2-7, with no clear D. The CDR3 is 13 residues long. Trimming removed 0 bases from V and 3 bases from J, with 7 bases in between. Germline loops: CDR1 SGHNT, CDR2 YYREEE (reference sequence). The CDR3 loop is CASSLAGSYEQYF. The DNA of the CDR3 is TGTGCCAGCAGCTTGGCTGGCAGCTACGAGCAGTACTTC.

This sequence joins TRBV11-2 and TRBJ2-3; possible D gene TRBD1, 5 bases. The CDR3 contains 14 residues. The germline gives CDR1 SGHAT, CDR2 FQNNGV. V was pared by 6 bases and J by 1 base, with 11 bases between. The DNA of the CDR3 is TGTGCCAGCAGGCTGGACACCCGCACAGATACGCAGTATTTT. The encoded protein is CASRLDTRTDTQYF.